Following are 15 T cell receptor beta chains from one sample sequenced in a study of cytomegalovirus exposure and HLA in healthy donors. Primers included in the PCR were 60 Vbeta and 13 Jbeta primers. Sequenced by immunoSEQ multiplex PCR; TCRdb stores in-frame clones only, minus some. This table holds roughly 120,000 clones, 76% found once. Sequenced: PBMCs. Source of these receptors: a woman between 50 and 59 years old in good health and CMV-seropositive.

This clone came up a few times. The chain links TRBV4-2 to TRBJ2-3; 11 bases map to TRBD2. The germline V gene has CDR1 LGHNA and CDR2 YNFKEQ. This CDR3 region has 17 residues. The V segment lost 3 bases and the J segment 4 bases; nucleotides outside the gene matches: 9. CDR3 residues: CASSQELAGGPADTQYF. CDR3 DNA: TGTGCCAGCAGCCAGGAGTTAGCGGGGGGGCCGGCAGATACGCAGTATTTT.

V gene TRBV7-6 combines with J gene TRBJ2-1; D not resolved. From germline, CDR1 is SGHVS and CDR2 FNYEAQ. V was cut by 5 bases and J by 6 bases, with 8 bases left in between. The CDR3 consists of 12 residues. CDR3 protein: CASSSTGNEQFF. In DNA, the CDR3 is TGTGCCAGCAGCAGCACGGGCAATGAGCAGTTCTTC.

This rearrangement joins TRBV5-4 to TRBJ1-4; the D gene is possibly TRBD1 (6 bases). Germline CDR1 SGHNT, CDR2 YYREEE (reference sequence). The V end was cut by 4 bases, the J end by 4 bases, with 11 bases between. CDR3 length: 14 residues. In nucleotides, the CDR3 is TGTGCCAGCAGCGGCGGACAGAGTAATGAAAAACTGTTTTTT. Translation gives CASSGGQSNEKLFF. The variable domain in full, with the rest retrieved from reference TRBV5-4 and TRBJ1-4, is ETGVTQSPTHLIKTRGQQVTLRCSSQSGHNTVSWYQQALGQGPQFIFQYYREEENGRGNFPPRFSGLQFPNYSSELNVNALELDDSALYLCASSGGQSNEKLFFGSGTQLSVL.

This sequence joins TRBV2 and TRBJ1-5, with 9 bases fitting TRBD1. Looked up from germline, CDR1 is SNHLY and CDR2 is FYNNEI. Germline trimming cut 3 bases from V and 6 bases from J; bases unmatched to any gene: 6. The CDR3 contains 15 residues. The CDR3 here is CASSDLQGASQPQHF. The DNA of the CDR3 is TGTGCCAGCAGTGACCTACAGGGGGCTTCTCAGCCCCAGCATTTT.

This clone was observed a few times. The sample contains more than one DNA sequence encoding this CDR3. The V and J genes are TRBV4-3 and TRBJ2-2; 8 bases are shared with TRBD1. From germline, CDR1 is LGHNA and CDR2 YSLEER. The CDR3 spans 15 residues. Trimming removed 1 base from V and 5 bases from J; junction bases left unmatched: 3. The DNA of the CDR3 is TGCGCCAGCAGCCAAGGGACAGGGAGAACCGGGGAGCTGTTTTTT. Its translation: CASSQGTGRTGELFF.

J is TRBJ2-5 and V is TRBV7-9; 9 bases fit TRBD2. The CDR3 loop spans 18 amino acids. CDR1 and CDR2 from the germline V gene are SEHNR and FQNEAQ (reference sequence). The V and J ends lost 0 bases and 0 bases, in that order; junction bases with no gene match: 8. The CDR3 DNA reads as TGTGCCAGCAGCTTAGCGCCGACTAGCGGAACGTACCAAGAGACCCAGTACTTC. It is translated as CASSLAPTSGTYQETQYF. Full variable domain (remainder filled in from reference TRBV7-9 and TRBJ2-5): DTGVSQNPRHKITKRGQNVTFRCDPISEHNRLYWYRQTLGQGPEFLTYFQNEAQLEKSRLLSDRFSAERPKGSFSTLEIQRTEQGDSAMYLCASSLAPTSGTYQETQYFGPGTRLLVL.

The chain uses TRBV7-7 and TRBJ2-3; 8 bases are shared with TRBD1. The CDR3 consists of 13 residues. Germline V gene sequence: CDR1 SSHAT, CDR2 FNYEAQ (reference sequence). V shed 5 bases and J 12 bases; nucleotides not matched to a gene: 10. The CDR3 here is CASSKIPGGAQYF. CDR3 in DNA: TGTGCCAGCAGCAAGATACCAGGGGGCGCACAGTATTTT.

Only a few counts were recorded for this clone. This chain joins TRBV5-1 and TRBJ2-3; D remains unclear. In germline, CDR1 is SGHRS, CDR2 YFSETQ. The V end was cut by 0 bases, the J end by 1 base, with 9 bases between. This CDR3 is built from 15 residues. The CDR3 is CASSLGAGGTDTQYF. Written as DNA, the CDR3 is TGCGCCAGCAGCTTGGGTGCCGGAGGCACAGATACGCAGTATTTT.

The chain couples TRBV6-6 to TRBJ1-5, with 10 nucleotides matching TRBD1. CDR3 length equals 15 residues. Per the germline V gene, CDR1 is MNHNY and CDR2 is SVGAGI (reference sequence). The junction had 9 bases not matched to a gene; V was cut back by 5 bases and J by 8 bases. The chain's CDR3 is CASSGTGAPQEPQHF. CDR3 DNA sequence: TGTGCCAGCAGTGGGACAGGGGCCCCTCAAGAGCCCCAGCATTTT.

The J gene is TRBJ1-3, the V gene TRBV9, with TRBD1 as a possible D gene (6 bases). Trimming took off 3 bases at V and 3 bases at J, with 16 bases between the two ends. This CDR3 has 16 amino acids. CDR1 SGDLS and CDR2 YYNGEE come from the germline V gene. The CDR3 spells CASSASGGGLGNTIYF. Written as DNA, the CDR3 is TGTGCCAGCAGCGCCTCTGGGGGGGGCCTTGGAAACACCATATATTTT.

The chain joins TRBV21-1 to TRBJ2-3; TRBD2, the D gene given by the table, was not confirmed from the DNA. TRBV21-1 is recorded as a pseudogene. The CDR3 covers 17 residues. For the CDR3, the DNA is TGTGCCAGCAGCAAAGTAGTAGCGGGAAATAGGACAGATACGCAGTATTTT. Translation: CASSKVVAGNRTDTQYF.

This clone came up a few times. V and J are TRBV7-2 and TRBJ1-3, with 9 bases identical to TRBD1. CDR3 length equals 16 residues. Germline assignment: CDR1 SGHTA and CDR2 FQGNSA. V lost 6 bases, J lost 4 bases, and 10 bases stayed unmatched. CDR3 amino acids: CASSLVGTGQGNTIYF. CDR3 nucleotides: TGTGCCAGCAGTTTGGTAGGGACAGGGCAGGGAAACACCATATATTTT.

This chain connects TRBV7-3 to TRBJ2-2; D is ambiguous. Germline V gene lookup returns CDR1 SGHTA and CDR2 FQGTGA. This CDR3 spans 13 amino acids. V was cut by 4 bases and J by 4 bases, with 7 bases left in between. CDR3 sequence: CASSWSPTGELFF. Here the CDR3 DNA reads TGTGCCAGCAGCTGGAGTCCCACCGGGGAGCTGTTTTTT.

The chain links TRBV21-1 to TRBJ2-7; the DNA was not used to check the table's D call, TRBD1. TRBV21-1 constitutes a pseudogene. The CDR3 has 14 amino acids. The CDR3 is CASSKADRFYEQYF. The DNA of the CDR3 is TGTGCCAGCAGCAAAGCCGACAGGTTTTACGAGCAGTACTTC.

CDR3 coding DNA: TGTGCCAGCCAGGGAACCTCTCGGGGGAACACCATATATTTT. Translating gives CASQGTSRGNTIYF. This chain uses TRBV2 with TRBJ1-3; possible D gene TRBD1, 5 bases. The germline V gene has CDR1 SNHLY and CDR2 FYNNEI. The CDR3 contains 14 residues. V was trimmed by 8 bases and J by 7 bases, leaving 18 bases between them.